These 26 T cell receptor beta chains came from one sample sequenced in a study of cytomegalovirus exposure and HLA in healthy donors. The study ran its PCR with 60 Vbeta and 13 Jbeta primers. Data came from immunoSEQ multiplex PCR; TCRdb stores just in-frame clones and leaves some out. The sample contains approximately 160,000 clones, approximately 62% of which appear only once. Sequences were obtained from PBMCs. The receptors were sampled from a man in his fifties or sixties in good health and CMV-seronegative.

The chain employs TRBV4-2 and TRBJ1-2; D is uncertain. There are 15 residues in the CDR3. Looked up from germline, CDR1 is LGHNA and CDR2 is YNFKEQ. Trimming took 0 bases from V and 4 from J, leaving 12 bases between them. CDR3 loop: CASSQDRTLFYGYTF. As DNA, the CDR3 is TGTGCCAGCAGCCAAGATAGAACGCTTTTCTATGGCTACACCTTC.

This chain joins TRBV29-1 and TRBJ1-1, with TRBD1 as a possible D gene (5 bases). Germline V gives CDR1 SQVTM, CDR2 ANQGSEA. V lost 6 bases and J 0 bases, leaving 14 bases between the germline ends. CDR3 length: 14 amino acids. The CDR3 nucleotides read TGCAGCGTGGACAACAGAGAGATGAACACTGAAGCTTTCTTT. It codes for CSVDNREMNTEAFF.

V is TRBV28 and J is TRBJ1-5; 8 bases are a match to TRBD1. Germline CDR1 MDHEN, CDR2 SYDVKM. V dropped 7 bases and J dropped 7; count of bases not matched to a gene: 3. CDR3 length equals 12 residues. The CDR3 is CASNTGGQPQHF. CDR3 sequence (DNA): TGTGCCAGCAACACAGGGGGGCAGCCCCAGCATTTT.

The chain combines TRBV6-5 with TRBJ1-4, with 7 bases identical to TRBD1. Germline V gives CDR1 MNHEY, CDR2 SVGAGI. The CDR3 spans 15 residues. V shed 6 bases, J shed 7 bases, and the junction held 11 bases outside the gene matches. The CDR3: CASSPGQADAEKLFF. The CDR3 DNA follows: TGTGCCAGCAGCCCCGGACAGGCGGACGCTGAAAAACTGTTTTTT.

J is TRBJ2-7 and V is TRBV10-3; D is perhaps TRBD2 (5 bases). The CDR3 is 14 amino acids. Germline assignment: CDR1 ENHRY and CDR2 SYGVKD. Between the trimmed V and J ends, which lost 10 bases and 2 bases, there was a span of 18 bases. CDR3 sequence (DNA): TGTGCCACCGGCCCAGCGGACTCCCCCTACGAGCAGTACTTC. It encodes CATGPADSPYEQYF.

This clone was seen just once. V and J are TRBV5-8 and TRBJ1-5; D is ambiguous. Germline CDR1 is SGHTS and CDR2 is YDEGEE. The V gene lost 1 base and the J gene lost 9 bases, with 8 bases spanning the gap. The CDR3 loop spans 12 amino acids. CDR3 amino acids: CASSLPGWPQHF. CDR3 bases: TGTGCCAGCAGCTTGCCGGGGTGGCCCCAGCATTTT.

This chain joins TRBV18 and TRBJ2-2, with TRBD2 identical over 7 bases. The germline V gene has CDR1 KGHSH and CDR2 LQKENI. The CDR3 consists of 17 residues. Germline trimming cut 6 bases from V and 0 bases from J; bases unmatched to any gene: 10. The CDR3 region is CASSQRLGGTNTGELFF. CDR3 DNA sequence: TGTGCCAGCTCTCAACGGCTGGGGGGGACGAACACCGGGGAGCTGTTTTTT.

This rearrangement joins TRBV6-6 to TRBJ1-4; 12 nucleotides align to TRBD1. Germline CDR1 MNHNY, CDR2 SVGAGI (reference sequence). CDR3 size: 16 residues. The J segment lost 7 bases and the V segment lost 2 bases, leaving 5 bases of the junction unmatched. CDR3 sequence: CASSYTGTGGSEKLFF. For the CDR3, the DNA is TGTGCCAGCAGTTACACCGGGACAGGGGGCAGTGAAAAACTGTTTTTT.

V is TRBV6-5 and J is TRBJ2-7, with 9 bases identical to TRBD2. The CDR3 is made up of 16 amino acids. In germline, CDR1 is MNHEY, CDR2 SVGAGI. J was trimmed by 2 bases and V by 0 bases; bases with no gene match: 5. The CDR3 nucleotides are TGTGCCAGCAGTTACTCGAGGGTAGCGGGGGCCTACGAGCAGTACTTC. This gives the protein CASSYSRVAGAYEQYF.

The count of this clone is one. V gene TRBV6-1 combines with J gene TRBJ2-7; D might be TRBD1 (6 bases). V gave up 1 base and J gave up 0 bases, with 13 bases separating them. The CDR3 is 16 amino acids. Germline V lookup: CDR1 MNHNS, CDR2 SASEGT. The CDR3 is CASSEGQVRSSYEQYF. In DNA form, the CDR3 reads TGTGCCAGCAGTGAAGGACAGGTCAGGAGCTCCTACGAGCAGTACTTC.

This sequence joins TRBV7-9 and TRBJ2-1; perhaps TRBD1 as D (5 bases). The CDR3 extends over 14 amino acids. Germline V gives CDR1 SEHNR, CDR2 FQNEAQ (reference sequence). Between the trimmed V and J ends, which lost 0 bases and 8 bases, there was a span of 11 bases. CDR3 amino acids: CASSLAGREDEQFF. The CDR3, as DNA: TGTGCCAGCAGCTTAGCTGGCAGGGAAGATGAGCAGTTCTTC.

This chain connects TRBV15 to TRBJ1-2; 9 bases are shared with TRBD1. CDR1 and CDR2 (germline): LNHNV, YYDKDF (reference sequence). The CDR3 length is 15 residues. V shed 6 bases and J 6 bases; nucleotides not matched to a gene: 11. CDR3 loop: CATSHSGTGTNGYTF. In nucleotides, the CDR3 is TGTGCCACCAGTCACTCCGGGACAGGGACGAATGGCTACACCTTC.

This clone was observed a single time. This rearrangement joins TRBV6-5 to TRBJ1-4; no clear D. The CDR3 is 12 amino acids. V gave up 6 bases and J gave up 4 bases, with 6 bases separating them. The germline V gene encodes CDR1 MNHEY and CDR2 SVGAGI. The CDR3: CASSRRNEKLFF. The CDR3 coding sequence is TGTGCCAGCAGCAGGCGTAATGAAAAACTGTTTTTT.

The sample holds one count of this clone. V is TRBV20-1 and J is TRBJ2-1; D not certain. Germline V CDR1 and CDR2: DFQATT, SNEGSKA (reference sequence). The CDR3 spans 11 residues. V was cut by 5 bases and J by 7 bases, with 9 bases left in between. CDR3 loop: CSAAPGNEQFF. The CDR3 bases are TGCAGTGCTGCCCCCGGGAATGAGCAGTTCTTC.

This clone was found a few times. CDR3 amino acids: CASSEDRVQFNEKLFF. In nucleotides, the CDR3 is TGTGCCAGCAGTGAAGACAGGGTCCAATTTAATGAAAAACTGTTTTTT. This chain joins TRBV2 and TRBJ1-4, with D possibly TRBD1 on 6 matching bases. The CDR3 extends over 16 amino acids. From germline, CDR1 is SNHLY and CDR2 FYNNEI. The V end lost 1 base, the J end lost 4 bases, and 13 bases lay between the germline ends.

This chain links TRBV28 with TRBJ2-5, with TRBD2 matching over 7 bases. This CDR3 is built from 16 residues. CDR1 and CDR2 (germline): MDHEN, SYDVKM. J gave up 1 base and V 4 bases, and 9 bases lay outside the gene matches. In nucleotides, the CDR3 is TGTGCCAGCAGTTCCCGGGGTAGCGGGCCCCAAGAGACCCAGTACTTC. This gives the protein CASSSRGSGPQETQYF.

The DNA for the CDR3 is TGTGCCACCAGCAGAGGAACAAACAGCAAAAACATTCAGTACTTC. Translated, it gives CATSRGTNSKNIQYF. The V and J genes are TRBV15 and TRBJ2-4; unclear D gene. The CDR3 length is 15 residues. Trimming shortened V by 1 base and J by 3 bases, and 10 bases separated the two germline ends. The germline V gene has CDR1 LNHNV and CDR2 YYDKDF (reference sequence).

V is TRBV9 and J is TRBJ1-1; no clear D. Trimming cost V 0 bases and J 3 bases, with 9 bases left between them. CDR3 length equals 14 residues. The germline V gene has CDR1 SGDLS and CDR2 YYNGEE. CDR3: CASSVGGGHTEAFF. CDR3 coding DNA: TGTGCCAGCAGCGTAGGTGGCGGTCACACTGAAGCTTTCTTT.

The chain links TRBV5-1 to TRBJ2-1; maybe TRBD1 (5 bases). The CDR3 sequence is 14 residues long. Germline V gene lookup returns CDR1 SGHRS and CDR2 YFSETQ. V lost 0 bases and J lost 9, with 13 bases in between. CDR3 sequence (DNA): TGCGCCAGCAGCTTGGTGGCAGGGCTGGGTGAGCAGTTCTTC. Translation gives CASSLVAGLGEQFF.

The CDR3 protein is CASSFDRGGGYTF. CDR3 DNA sequence: TGTGCCAGCAGCTTCGACAGGGGAGGCGGCTACACCTTC. This chain links TRBV7-6 with TRBJ1-2; TRBD1 agrees at 8 bases. In germline, CDR1 is SGHVS, CDR2 FNYEAQ. This CDR3 region has 13 residues. After removal of 3 bases from V and 8 bases from J, the junction contained 5 bases not matched to a gene.

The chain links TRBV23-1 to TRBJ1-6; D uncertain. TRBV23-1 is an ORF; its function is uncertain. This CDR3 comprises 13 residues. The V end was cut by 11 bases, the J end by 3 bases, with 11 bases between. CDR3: CAPPGIYNSPLHF. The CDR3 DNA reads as TGCGCCCCCCCGGGAATCTATAATTCACCCCTCCACTTT.

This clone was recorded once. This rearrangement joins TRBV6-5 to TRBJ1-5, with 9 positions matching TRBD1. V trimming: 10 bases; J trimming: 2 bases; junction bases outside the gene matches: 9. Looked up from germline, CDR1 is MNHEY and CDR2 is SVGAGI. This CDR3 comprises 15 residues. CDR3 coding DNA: TGTGCCACTTCCGCGGACAGGGGACGCAATCAGCCCCAGCATTTT. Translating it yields CATSADRGRNQPQHF.

CDR3 coding DNA: TGCGCCAGCAGCCAAGACGAGACAGGGATAACCTACGAGCAGTACTTC. Translation gives CASSQDETGITYEQYF. The chain combines TRBV4-1 with TRBJ2-7; 7 nucleotides align to TRBD1. CDR3 length equals 16 residues. V shed 0 bases, J shed 2 bases, and the junction held 7 bases outside the gene matches. Looked up from germline, CDR1 is MGHRA and CDR2 is YSYEKL.

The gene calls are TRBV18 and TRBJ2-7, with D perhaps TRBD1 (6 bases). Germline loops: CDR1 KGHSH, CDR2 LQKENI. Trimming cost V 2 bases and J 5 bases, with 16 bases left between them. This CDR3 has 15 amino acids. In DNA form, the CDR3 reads TGTGCCAGCTCACCAATAACAGGGCTGATAGACGAGCAGTACTTC. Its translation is CASSPITGLIDEQYF.

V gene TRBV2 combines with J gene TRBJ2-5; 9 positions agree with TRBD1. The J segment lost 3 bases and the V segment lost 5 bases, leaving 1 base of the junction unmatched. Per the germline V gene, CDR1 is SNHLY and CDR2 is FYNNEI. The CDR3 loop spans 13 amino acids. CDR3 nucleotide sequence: TGTGCCAGCAGTTGGGACAGGGAAGAGACCCAGTACTTC. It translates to CASSWDREETQYF.

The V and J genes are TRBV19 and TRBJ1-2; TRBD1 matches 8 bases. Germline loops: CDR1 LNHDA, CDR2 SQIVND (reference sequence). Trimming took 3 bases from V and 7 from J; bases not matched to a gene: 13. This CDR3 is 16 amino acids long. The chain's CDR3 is CASSIPGQGTLSGYTF. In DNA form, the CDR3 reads TGTGCCAGTAGTATCCCCGGACAGGGAACGCTATCTGGCTACACCTTC.